The T cell receptor (beta chain) under discussion was sequenced for a study of monozygotic twins with inflammatory bowel disease. TCRdb reprocessed the 5' RACE reads; each CDR3 protein has one entry and no DNA is given. This table holds about 450,000 distinct CDR3 sequences. The CDR3 is 14 residues long. This TCR derives from a human donor with ulcerative colitis or Crohn's disease, or a healthy co-twin of an affected twin (not recorded which). The chain uses TRBV12-3 or TRBV12-4 and TRBJ2-3; the TCRdb D gene call, TRBD1, has no DNA to confirm it. Input material: blood. This CDR3 is CASSRQGGADTQYF.